The 14 T cell receptor beta chains in this list originate from one sample, sequenced in a study of blood T cell repertoires in COVID-19. Assay used: immunoSEQ multiplex PCR; TCRdb lists only in-frame clones, some missing. This sample has some 270,000 clones, with 75% to 85% found just once. Material: PBMCs or T cells enriched from blood (not recorded which). The receptors stem from a woman aged 45-59 years with acute COVID-19.

This sequence joins TRBV7-2 and TRBJ1-4; D gene ambiguous. This CDR3 is 15 amino acids long. Germline V gene data show CDR1 as SGHTA and CDR2 as FQGNSA. Trimming took 5 bases from V and 4 from J, leaving 14 bases between them. CDR3 region: CASSLSPSLNEKLFF. The CDR3 DNA is TGTGCCAGCAGCCTATCACCTTCCCTTAATGAAAAACTGTTTTTT.

The CDR3 reads CASSLQETQYF. CDR3 DNA: TGTGCCAGCAGCTTACAAGAGACCCAGTACTTC. This sequence joins TRBV3-1 (or the pseudogene TRBV3-2) and TRBJ2-5; D call uncertain. From germline, CDR1 is LGHDT and CDR2 YNNKEL (reference sequence). CDR3 size: 11 residues. V gave up 5 bases and J gave up 2 bases, with 3 bases separating them.

The chain uses TRBV30 and TRBJ2-7; TRBD1 might be the D (6 bases). V was trimmed by 2 bases and J by 5 bases, leaving 13 bases between them. The germline V gene encodes CDR1 GTSNPN and CDR2 SVGIG (reference sequence). This CDR3 contains 13 residues. In nucleotides, the CDR3 is TGTGCCTGGAGTCCCGGGACAACGGACGAGCAGTACTTC. As protein: CAWSPGTTDEQYF.

The J gene is TRBJ2-3, the V gene TRBV4-1; possible D gene TRBD2, 6 bases. The length of the CDR3 is 14 residues. The germline CDR1 and CDR2 sequences are MGHRA and YSYEKL. V lost 0 bases, J lost 7 bases, and 11 bases lay in between. The CDR3 nucleotides read TGCGCCAGCAGCCAAGAGGGGGGTGGTTATACGCAGTATTTT. This translates into CASSQEGGGYTQYF.

The genes are TRBV4-3 and TRBJ1-2; 9 nucleotides align to TRBD1. Trimming removed 5 bases from V and 5 bases from J; junction bases left unmatched: 6. The CDR3 spans 14 residues. In germline, CDR1 is LGHNA, CDR2 YSLEER. The CDR3, as DNA: TGCGCCAGCAGCTCCCGACAGGGGGGGTATGGCTACACCTTC. As protein: CASSSRQGGYGYTF.

The chain couples TRBV7-2 to TRBJ2-2, with D perhaps matching TRBD1 (5 bases). V was pared by 1 base and J by 1 base, with 13 bases between. Germline CDR1 is SGHTA and CDR2 is FQGNSA. CDR3 length equals 17 residues. CDR3 bases: TGTGCCAGCAGCTTAGGTTTAGGGGCCGGGAACACCGGGGAGCTGTTTTTT. Translating gives CASSLGLGAGNTGELFF. The complete variable domain, with remaining parts taken from reference TRBV7-2 and TRBJ2-2, reads GAGVSQSPSNKVTEKGKDVELRCDPISGHTALYWYRQSLGQGLEFLIYFQGNSAPDKSGLPSDRFSAERTGGSVSTLTIQRTQQEDSAVYLCASSLGLGAGNTGELFFGEGSRLTVL.

The J gene is TRBJ2-1, the V gene TRBV4-3; a weak D match, TRBD1 (5 bases). The CDR3 consists of 19 residues. Trimming removed 0 bases at V and 0 bases at J, with 18 bases between. CDR1 and CDR2 (germline): LGHNA, YSLEER. The CDR3 DNA reads as TGCGCCAGCAGCCAAGAGGGGCGTGGGGAAGCTAGCTCCTACAATGAGCAGTTCTTC. It yields the protein CASSQEGRGEASSYNEQFF.

The CDR3 reads CASSGLAGSNTGELFF. In nucleotides, the CDR3 is TGTGCCAGCTCCGGACTAGCGGGCTCGAACACCGGGGAGCTGTTTTTT. This chain uses TRBV4-2 with TRBJ2-2; 11 bases line up with TRBD2. Trimming cost V 8 bases and J 0 bases; bases outside gene matches: 5. The V gene's germline CDR1 is LGHNA and CDR2 YNFKEQ. CDR3 length equals 16 residues.

The chain uses TRBV5-4 and TRBJ1-2; D is possibly TRBD1 (5 bases). The CDR3 runs 14 residues. CDR1 and CDR2 from the germline V gene are SGHNT and YYREEE (reference sequence). V was clipped by 3 bases and J by 0 bases, with 9 bases between them. CDR3 protein: CASSSGTSNYGYTF. For the CDR3, the DNA is TGTGCCAGCAGCTCCGGGACTTCTAACTATGGCTACACCTTC.

This clone has more than one count but fewer than ten. V is TRBV2 and J is TRBJ1-5; D possibly corresponds to TRBD1 (5 bases). The germline V and J ends were trimmed by 5 bases and 0 bases, with 20 bases remaining between them. The CDR3 loop spans 18 amino acids. CDR1 and CDR2 from the germline V gene are SNHLY and FYNNEI. CDR3: CASSRYSNQGYSNQPQHF. CDR3 bases: TGTGCCAGCAGTCGATATTCTAATCAGGGTTATAGCAATCAGCCCCAGCATTTT. Full variable domain (outside the CDR3, taken from reference TRBV2 and TRBJ1-5): EPEVTQTPSHQVTQMGQEVILRCVPISNHLYFYWYRQILGQKVEFLVSFYNNEISEKSEIFDDQFSVERPDGSNFTLKIRSTKLEDSAMYFCASSRYSNQGYSNQPQHFGDGTRLSIL.

This chain uses TRBV6-5 with TRBJ1-6; 8 bases fit TRBD1. J was trimmed by 4 bases and V by 1 base; bases with no gene match: 3. The germline gives CDR1 MNHEY, CDR2 SVGAGI. The CDR3 loop spans 16 amino acids. The chain's CDR3 is CASSYFQGAYNSPLHF. The DNA for the CDR3 is TGTGCCAGCAGTTACTTCCAGGGGGCTTATAATTCACCCCTCCACTTT.

The chain joins TRBV18 to TRBJ1-6; D unclear. The CDR3 length is 12 residues. Germline assignment: CDR1 KGHSH and CDR2 LQKENI. Trimming stripped 6 bases from V and 9 bases from J, with 9 bases between. Here the CDR3 reads CASSTVASPLHF. For the CDR3, the DNA is TGTGCCAGCTCCACAGTTGCTTCACCCCTCCACTTT. The complete variable domain, with remaining parts taken from reference TRBV18 and TRBJ1-6, reads NAGVMQNPRHLVRRRGQEARLRCSPMKGHSHVYWYRQLPEEGLKFMVYLQKENIIDESGMPKERFSAEFPKEGPSILRIQQVVRGDSAAYFCASSTVASPLHFGNGTRLTVT.

The rearrangement links TRBV10-1 to TRBJ1-1, with D possibly TRBD1 on 6 matching bases. The germline V gene encodes CDR1 WNHNN and CDR2 SYGVQD (reference sequence). The V gene lost 6 bases and the J gene lost 2 bases, with 10 bases spanning the gap. This CDR3 spans 13 amino acids. The CDR3 reads CASRRTVNTEAFF. The CDR3 region has the DNA TGCGCCAGCAGACGGACAGTCAACACTGAAGCTTTCTTT.

The rearrangement links TRBV6-6 to TRBJ2-3; 7 bases align to TRBD2. The V gene's germline CDR1 is MNHNY and CDR2 SVGAGI (reference sequence). V lost 7 bases and J lost 5; bases outside the gene matches: 9. The CDR3 totals 14 residues. CDR3 sequence (DNA): TGTGCCAGCACCTACAGTGGGGGGGAAGATACGCAGTATTTT. This sequence encodes CASTYSGGEDTQYF.